This T cell receptor (beta chain) was retrieved from a study of T cells in Graves' hyperthyroidism and ophthalmopathy. It was RNA transcripts that yielded the amplified TCR beta CDR3 regions. When the TCR CDR3 underwent first-round RT-PCR, the HTBI primer set was used. TCRdb called the multiplex PCR reads again in MiXCR, with one record for every CDR3 protein. The top ten hold around 34% of the sample, which has 300,000 or so distinct CDR3 sequences, approximately 15% seen once. This clonotype was recorded many times. From germline, CDR1 is SGHRS and CDR2 YFSETQ. CDR3 length equals 15 residues. The trim removed 4 bases at V and 5 bases at J, leaving 3 bases unmatched. Together with thyroid ultrasound, orbital computed tomography, serum thyroxine and TRAb, clinical symptoms were used for diagnoses.

This clonotype was obtained from a man younger than 40 with Graves' hyperthyroidism. The rearrangement joins TRBV5-1 to TRBJ2-1; 13 bases are shared with TRBD2. Sequenced input: blood. As DNA, the CDR3 is TGCGCCAGCAGCGACGGGACTAGCGGGGACAATGAGCAGTTCTTC. Its translation is CASSDGTSGDNEQFF.